This TCR beta chain emerged from a study of long-term antiretroviral therapy in people with HIV. V was clipped by 5 bases and J by 4 bases, with 16 bases between them. The CDR3 consists of 15 residues. Per germline, CDR1 SGDLS and CDR2 YYNGEE. The immunoSEQ assay was v3.0, run at survey level. The data were produced by immunoSEQ multiplex PCR, yet TCRdb's version contains in-frame clones alone and is incomplete. The sample yields tens of thousands of clones, 82% seen once. The rearrangement uses TRBV9 and TRBJ2-1; tentatively, D is TRBD2 (6 bases). The specimen comprised unsorted PBMCs, sampled 0.3 years after starting antiretroviral therapy. The sequence was obtained from a man younger than 35 with HIV. CDR3 DNA sequence: TGTGCCAGCAGACCGGGACTTTTGGCTTACAATGAGCAGTTCTTC. Its protein is CASRPGLLAYNEQFF.